This T cell receptor (beta chain) was obtained from a study of blood T cell repertoires in COVID-19. Across the whole study: Donors in the United States, Italy and Spain gave samples during acute or convalescent COVID-19. T cells, B-cell-depleted T cells, or PBMCs provided the cDNA or gDNA that served as material.

In the original processing: Amplification of reference gene primers provided the estimated nucleated cell counts. Measured with immunoSEQ multiplex PCR; TCRdb has only the in-frame clones, and not every one. The D gene and trimming were derived from the DNA, and the V and J assignments and clone size from that table. The sample lists about 150,000 clones; 65% to 90% were seen once. The receptor was derived from a woman aged 55-69 years with active or convalescent COVID-19. The sample taken for sequencing was peripheral blood.

The CDR3 spells CASSAGGMTGGTEAFF. The DNA of the CDR3 is TGTGCCAGCAGCGCTGGAGGGATGACAGGGGGCACTGAAGCTTTCTTT. The gene calls are TRBV2 and TRBJ1-1, with 9 bases identical to TRBD1. Germline CDR1 SNHLY, CDR2 FYNNEI. J gave up 4 bases and V 6 bases, and 12 bases lay outside the gene matches. The CDR3 is 16 residues long.